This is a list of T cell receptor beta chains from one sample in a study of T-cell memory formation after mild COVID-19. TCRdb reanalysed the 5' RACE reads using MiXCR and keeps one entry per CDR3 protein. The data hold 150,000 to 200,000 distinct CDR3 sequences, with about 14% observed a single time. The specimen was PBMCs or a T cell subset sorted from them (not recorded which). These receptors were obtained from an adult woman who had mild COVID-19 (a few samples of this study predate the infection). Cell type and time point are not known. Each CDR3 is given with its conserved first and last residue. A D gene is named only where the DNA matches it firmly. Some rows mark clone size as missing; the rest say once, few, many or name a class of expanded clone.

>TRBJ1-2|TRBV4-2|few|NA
CASSEGAASNRYTF
TGTGCCAGCAGCGAAGGGGCAGCGTCCAATCGCTACACCTTC
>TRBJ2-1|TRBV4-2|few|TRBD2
CASSQDASGGANEQFF
TGTGCCAGCAGCCAAGATGCGAGCGGGGGGGCCAATGAGCAGTTCTTC
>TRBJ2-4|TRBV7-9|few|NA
CASSLALEEYGIQYF
TGTGCCAGCAGCTTAGCCCTAGAGGAGTACGGCATTCAGTACTTC
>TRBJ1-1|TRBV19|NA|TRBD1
CASRTGQMNTEAFF
TGTGCCAGTAGGACGGGACAGATGAACACTGAAGCTTTCTTT
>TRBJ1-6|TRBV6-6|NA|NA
CASRDSNSPLHF
TGTGCCAGCAGGGACAGTAATTCACCCCTCCACTTT
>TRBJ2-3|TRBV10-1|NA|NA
CASTPEDTQYF
TGCGCCAGCACACCGGAAGATACGCAGTATTTT
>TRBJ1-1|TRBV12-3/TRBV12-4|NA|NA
CASSFTPGDTEAFF
TGTGCCAGCAGTTTCACCCCAGGGGACACTGAAGCTTTCTTT
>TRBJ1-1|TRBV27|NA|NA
CASSLGGSASTEAFF
TGTGCCAGCAGTTTGGGTGGGTCAGCCTCCACTGAAGCTTTCTTT
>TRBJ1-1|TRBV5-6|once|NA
CASSPGWGNTEAFF
TGTGCCAGCAGCCCAGGGTGGGGGAACACTGAAGCTTTCTTT
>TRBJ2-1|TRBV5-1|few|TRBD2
CASSFGLAGAYNEQFF
TGCGCCAGCAGCTTCGGACTAGCGGGGGCGTACAATGAGCAGTTCTTC
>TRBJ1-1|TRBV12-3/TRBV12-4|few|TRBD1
CASSLQGASTEAFF
TGTGCCAGCAGTTTACAGGGGGCGAGCACTGAAGCTTTCTTT
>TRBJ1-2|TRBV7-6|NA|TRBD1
CASSLGGTAEYGYTF
TGTGCCAGCAGCTTAGGCGGGACAGCGGAGTATGGCTACACCTTC
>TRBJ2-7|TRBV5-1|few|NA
CASSLVLTPDYYEQYF
TGCGCCAGCAGCTTGGTTCTCACCCCTGATTACTACGAGCAGTACTTC
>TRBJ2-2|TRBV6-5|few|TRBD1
CASSYSSGGLTTGELFF
TGTGCCAGCAGTTACTCGTCAGGGGGTTTAACCACCGGGGAGCTGTTTTTT
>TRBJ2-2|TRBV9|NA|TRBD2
CASRPTSGNTGELFF
TGTGCCAGCAGGCCCACTAGCGGGAACACCGGGGAGCTGTTTTTT
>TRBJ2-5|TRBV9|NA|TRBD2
CASSPPSGTFETQYF
TGTGCCAGCAGCCCCCCTAGCGGGACATTCGAGACCCAGTACTTC
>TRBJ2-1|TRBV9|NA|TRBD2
CASSPGGDSYNEQFF
TGTGCCAGCAGCCCCGGGGGGGACTCCTACAATGAGCAGTTCTTC
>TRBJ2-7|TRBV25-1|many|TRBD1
CASSDRNRDRITYEQYF
TGTGCCAGCAGTGATCGTAACCGGGACAGGATAACCTACGAGCAGTACTTC
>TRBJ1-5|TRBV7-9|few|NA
CASSLEASGRINQPQHF
TGTGCCAGCAGCTTAGAGGCCTCGGGGCGGATCAATCAGCCCCAGCATTTT
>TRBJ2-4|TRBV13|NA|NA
CASSRQSVTKNIQYF
TGTGCCAGCAGCCGACAGTCCGTGACCAAAAACATTCAGTACTTC
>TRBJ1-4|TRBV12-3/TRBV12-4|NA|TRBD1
CASSFRIGTGINEKLFF
TGTGCCAGCAGCTTTAGAATCGGGACAGGGATAAATGAAAAACTGTTTTTT
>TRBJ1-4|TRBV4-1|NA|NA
CASSQAVRNEKLFF
TGCGCCAGCAGCCAAGCGGTCCGAAATGAAAAACTGTTTTTT
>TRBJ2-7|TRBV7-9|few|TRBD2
CASSFGTSGSSYEQYF
TGTGCCAGCAGCTTCGGGACTAGCGGGAGCTCCTACGAGCAGTACTTC
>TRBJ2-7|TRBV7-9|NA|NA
CASSSQVHEQYF
TGTGCCAGCAGCTCGCAAGTCCACGAGCAGTACTTC
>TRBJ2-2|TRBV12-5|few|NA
CASASGLTGELFF
TGTGCTAGTGCCTCGGGGTTAACCGGGGAGCTGTTTTTT